Shown below are 27 T cell receptor beta chains from a single sample sequenced in a study of T cell changes during pregnancy in multiple sclerosis. Produced via immunoSEQ multiplex PCR; TCRdb's table is partial and in-frame only. The top ten clones hold 1% to 1.5% of a sample with around 68,000 clones, 90% to 95% of them seen once. The starting material was peripheral blood, obtained after pregnancy. These receptors came from a female donor in good health, enrolled as a control in a pregnancy study.

This rearrangement joins TRBV30 to TRBJ1-6; TRBD1 matches 7 bases. Germline V CDR1 and CDR2: GTSNPN, SVGIG (reference sequence). CDR3 length equals 14 residues. With 3 bases clipped from V and 10 bases from J, the junction kept 9 bases outside the gene matches. The chain's CDR3 is CAWSHGGGGSPLHF. The CDR3 DNA sequence: TGTGCCTGGAGCCACGGAGGGGGCGGATCACCCCTCCACTTT.

This sequence joins TRBV10-3 and TRBJ1-3; unclear D gene. Trimming stripped 11 bases from V and 1 base from J, with 6 bases between. Per germline, CDR1 ENHRY and CDR2 SYGVKD. The CDR3 spans 11 residues. CDR3 amino acids: CAFLSGNTIYF. The CDR3 DNA is TGTGCCTTCCTATCTGGAAACACCATATATTTT.

This sequence joins TRBV7-2 and TRBJ1-3; 8 nucleotides match TRBD1. With 2 bases clipped from V and 4 bases from J, the junction kept 7 bases outside the gene matches. Germline loops: CDR1 SGHTA, CDR2 FQGNSA. This CDR3 has 16 residues. CDR3 protein: CASSLPGQGEGNTIYF. CDR3 nucleotide sequence: TGTGCCAGCAGCTTACCCGGACAGGGCGAGGGAAACACCATATATTTT. The full variable domain, its missing parts supplied by reference TRBV7-2 and TRBJ1-3, is GAGVSQSPSNKVTEKGKDVELRCDPISGHTALYWYRQSLGQGLEFLIYFQGNSAPDKSGLPSDRFSAERTGGSVSTLTIQRTQQEDSAVYLCASSLPGQGEGNTIYFGEGSWLTVV.

The rearrangement links TRBV11-3 to TRBJ1-1; TRBD1 might be the D (6 bases). In germline, CDR1 is SGHNT, CDR2 YENEEA. The CDR3 is 16 residues long. Trimming shortened V by 1 base and J by 4 bases, and 16 bases separated the two germline ends. CDR3 amino acids: CASSLGEGVVGTEAFF. CDR3 coding DNA: TGTGCCAGCAGCTTAGGGGAGGGGGTGGTCGGCACTGAAGCTTTCTTT.

This chain uses TRBV4-1 with TRBJ2-3, with 12 bases that match TRBD2. The CDR3 is made up of 17 amino acids. With 1 base clipped from V and 5 bases from J, the junction kept 7 bases outside the gene matches. Germline assignment: CDR1 MGHRA and CDR2 YSYEKL. The CDR3 DNA is TGCGCCAGCAGCCAAGCCCCTAGCGGGGGGGCCCAAGATACGCAGTATTTT. Encoded protein: CASSQAPSGGAQDTQYF.

The gene calls are TRBV7-2 and TRBJ2-7, with 9 bases lining up with TRBD2. Per the germline V gene, CDR1 is SGHTA and CDR2 is FQGNSA. This CDR3 contains 19 residues. J was trimmed by 0 bases and V by 1 base; bases with no gene match: 13. The CDR3 here is CASSLEWSPSGETSYEQYF. CDR3 nucleotide sequence: TGTGCCAGCAGCTTAGAATGGTCTCCTAGCGGGGAGACCTCCTACGAGCAGTACTTC.

This clone was seen just once. This rearrangement joins TRBV9 to TRBJ1-3; possibly TRBD1 for D (6 bases). The CDR3 is 14 amino acids. From germline, CDR1 is SGDLS and CDR2 YYNGEE. V was pared by 2 bases and J by 4 bases, with 10 bases between. CDR3 loop: CASSVRGWGNTIYF. CDR3 nucleotides: TGTGCCAGCAGCGTCAGGGGATGGGGAAACACCATATATTTT.

The chain recombines TRBV7-6 with TRBJ2-5; 12 bases fit TRBD2. CDR3 length equals 16 residues. Germline lookup yields CDR1 SGHVS and CDR2 FNYEAQ. V was clipped by 0 bases and J by 5 bases; unmatched bases: 4. CDR3 coding DNA: TGTGCCAGCAGCTTAGCACTCACTAGCGGGGGGGAGACCCAGTACTTC. Translating it yields CASSLALTSGGETQYF.

The genes are TRBV2 and TRBJ2-7; TRBD1 aligns across 7 bases. The V gene's germline CDR1 is SNHLY and CDR2 FYNNEI. The ends lost 3 bases at V and 4 bases at J; junction bases unmatched: 6. CDR3 length: 14 residues. The CDR3 reads CASSELDRAYEQYF. In nucleotides, the CDR3 is TGTGCCAGCAGTGAGCTTGACAGGGCTTACGAGCAGTACTTC.

This clone was observed once. The rearrangement links TRBV5-4 to TRBJ2-7; 9 bases fit TRBD1. The junction had 7 bases not matched to a gene; V was cut back by 4 bases and J by 5 bases. The CDR3 sequence is 14 residues long. Germline V gene sequence: CDR1 SGHNT, CDR2 YYREEE (reference sequence). The CDR3 here is CASSIRDRVDEQYF. The CDR3 DNA reads as TGTGCCAGCAGCATCCGGGACAGGGTCGACGAGCAGTACTTC.

J is TRBJ1-5 and V is TRBV19, with a tentative D call TRBD1 (5 bases). Germline loops: CDR1 LNHDA, CDR2 SQIVND (reference sequence). Trimming took off 6 bases at V and 1 base at J, with 10 bases between the two ends. The CDR3 is made up of 14 amino acids. The CDR3 loop reads CASSSGASNQPQHF. DNA for the CDR3: TGTGCCAGTAGCTCTGGGGCGAGCAATCAGCCCCAGCATTTT.

This chain links TRBV29-1 with TRBJ2-4; D is perhaps TRBD2 (6 bases). The germline CDR1 and CDR2 sequences are SQVTM and ANQGSEA. The V end was cut by 1 base, the J end by 1 base, with 20 bases between. The CDR3 extends over 18 amino acids. The CDR3 nucleotides are TGCAGCGTTGAAGGCGCGCCGTGGGGACTTGGGGCCAAAAACATTCAGTACTTC. Its protein is CSVEGAPWGLGAKNIQYF.

This chain joins TRBV7-2 and TRBJ2-3, with 9 bases identical to TRBD1. V trimming: 5 bases; J trimming: 6 bases; junction bases outside the gene matches: 9. Per the germline V gene, CDR1 is SGHTA and CDR2 is FQGNSA. The CDR3 contains 15 residues. The CDR3 region is CASSPLGQGIDTQYF. The DNA for the CDR3 is TGTGCCAGCAGCCCCCTCGGACAGGGGATTGATACGCAGTATTTT.

The rearrangement uses TRBV9 and TRBJ1-2; possibly TRBD1 for D (6 bases). From germline, CDR1 is SGDLS and CDR2 YYNGEE. The CDR3 contains 14 residues. Between the trimmed V and J ends, which lost 0 bases and 6 bases, there was a span of 12 bases. CDR3 sequence reads: CASSVDPGDNGYTF. CDR3 in DNA: TGTGCCAGCAGCGTAGACCCAGGGGATAATGGCTACACCTTC.

The V gene is TRBV18, the J gene TRBJ1-5; 10 nucleotides align to TRBD1. This CDR3 region has 14 residues. Losses at the gene ends were 4 bases for V and 6 bases for J; bases not matched to a gene: 3. Germline V gives CDR1 KGHSH, CDR2 LQKENI. The chain's CDR3 is CASSRQGAGQPQHF. DNA of the CDR3: TGTGCCAGCTCACGACAGGGGGCGGGTCAGCCCCAGCATTTT.

The V call is TRBV7-8, the J call TRBJ1-3; D is possibly TRBD1 (6 bases). From germline, CDR1 is SGHVS and CDR2 FQNEAQ. There are 14 residues in the CDR3. Trimming left V 5 bases short and J 2 bases short, with 10 bases between. CDR3 nucleotides: TGTGCCAGCAGCGTCAGGGGTGCTGGAAACACCATATATTTT. It codes for CASSVRGAGNTIYF.

The chain uses TRBV18 and TRBJ1-2; 7 nucleotides match TRBD1. CDR3 length: 15 amino acids. Germline CDR1 and CDR2: KGHSH and LQKENI. The J segment lost 5 bases and the V segment lost 2 bases, leaving 8 bases of the junction unmatched. This CDR3 reads CASSPSLDRRYGYTF. The CDR3 nucleotides read TGTGCCAGCTCACCATCGCTGGACAGGCGTTATGGCTACACCTTC.

This chain links TRBV4-3 with TRBJ1-4; 8 bases agree with TRBD1. CDR1 is LGHNA and CDR2 is YSLEER in the germline V gene. V trimming: 2 bases; J trimming: 8 bases; junction bases outside the gene matches: 7. The CDR3 runs to 15 residues. For the CDR3, the DNA is TGCGCCAGCAGCCAATCCCCACAGGGGGGAGAAAAACTGTTTTTT. It yields the protein CASSQSPQGGEKLFF.

CDR3 in DNA: TGCAGCGCTATGGACTACGGGGGGAGGGACTATGGCTACACCTTC. This translates into CSAMDYGGRDYGYTF. The V gene is TRBV29-1, the J gene TRBJ1-2; possibly TRBD1 for D (5 bases). V gave up 7 bases and J gave up 3 bases, with 21 bases separating them. CDR1 SQVTM and CDR2 ANQGSEA come from the germline V gene. The CDR3 consists of 15 residues.

V usage is TRBV18 and J usage is TRBJ1-1; D is possibly TRBD1 (6 bases). V was clipped by 2 bases and J by 11 bases, with 18 bases between them. Germline CDR1 reads KGHSH; CDR2 reads LQKENI. The CDR3 is 14 amino acids. Written as DNA, the CDR3 is TGTGCCAGCTCACCAAACGGTAAAGGGCAGGGGGCTTTCTTT. Translated: CASSPNGKGQGAFF.

The V gene is TRBV5-6, the J gene TRBJ2-5; tentative D call: TRBD1 (5 bases). V lost 1 base and J 5 bases, leaving 12 bases between the germline ends. CDR3 length: 14 amino acids. Germline values: CDR1 SGHDT, CDR2 YYEEEE. The CDR3 DNA is TGTGCCAGCAGCTTGAGGGGTTTATGGGAGACCCAGTACTTC. Translating it yields CASSLRGLWETQYF.

This chain uses TRBV19 with TRBJ2-7; 9 bases agree with TRBD1. Germline-derived CDR1 and CDR2 are LNHDA and SQIVND (reference sequence). The J segment lost 2 bases and the V segment lost 5 bases, leaving 10 bases of the junction unmatched. The CDR3 runs to 16 residues. The DNA for the CDR3 is TGTGCCAGTAGTGTCTCCGGGACAGGGATGACCTACGAGCAGTACTTC. This translates into CASSVSGTGMTYEQYF.

The chain couples TRBV7-2 to TRBJ2-7; TRBD1 aligns across 7 bases. Germline trimming cut 4 bases from V and 3 bases from J; bases unmatched to any gene: 6. The CDR3 extends over 14 amino acids. Germline CDR1 is SGHTA and CDR2 is FQGNSA. The CDR3 DNA follows: TGTGCCAGCAGCTCCCAGAGACAGGGCTACGAGCAGTACTTC. It is translated as CASSSQRQGYEQYF.

The CDR3 DNA is TGTGCCAGCAGCAGACAGGGAGGCACCGGGGAGCTGTTTTTT. This codes for CASSRQGGTGELFF. The genes are TRBV11-1 and TRBJ2-2, with D possibly TRBD1 on 7 matching bases. Germline values: CDR1 SGHAT, CDR2 FQDESV (reference sequence). V lost 5 bases and J 4 bases, leaving 11 bases between the germline ends. The CDR3 loop spans 14 amino acids.

This clone has just one count. The V gene is TRBV9, the J gene TRBJ2-2; D may be TRBD1 (5 bases). The V end was cut by 7 bases, the J end by 5 bases, with 12 bases between. CDR1 is SGDLS, CDR2 YYNGEE, per germline. CDR3 size: 13 residues. The CDR3 nucleotides are TGTGCCAGCCGCAGGGAAGGAACCGGGGAGCTGTTTTTT. This gives the protein CASRREGTGELFF.

The chain joins TRBV19 to TRBJ1-5; TRBD1 matches at 7 bases. Germline assignment: CDR1 LNHDA and CDR2 SQIVND (reference sequence). Germline trimming cut 5 bases from V and 0 bases from J; bases unmatched to any gene: 10. The CDR3 totals 17 residues. CDR3 protein: CASSLRQGGDSNQPQHF. In DNA form, the CDR3 reads TGTGCCAGTAGTTTACGACAGGGTGGAGATAGCAATCAGCCCCAGCATTTT.

CDR3 sequence: CASGLVTSGGAVTYEQYF. The CDR3, as DNA: TGTGCTAGTGGTTTGGTAACAAGCGGGGGGGCCGTAACCTACGAGCAGTACTTC. The V gene is TRBV12-5, the J gene TRBJ2-7, with 10 positions matching TRBD2. J was trimmed by 2 bases and V by 0 bases; bases with no gene match: 10. Germline CDR1 and CDR2: LGHNT and FRNRAP. The CDR3 covers 18 residues.